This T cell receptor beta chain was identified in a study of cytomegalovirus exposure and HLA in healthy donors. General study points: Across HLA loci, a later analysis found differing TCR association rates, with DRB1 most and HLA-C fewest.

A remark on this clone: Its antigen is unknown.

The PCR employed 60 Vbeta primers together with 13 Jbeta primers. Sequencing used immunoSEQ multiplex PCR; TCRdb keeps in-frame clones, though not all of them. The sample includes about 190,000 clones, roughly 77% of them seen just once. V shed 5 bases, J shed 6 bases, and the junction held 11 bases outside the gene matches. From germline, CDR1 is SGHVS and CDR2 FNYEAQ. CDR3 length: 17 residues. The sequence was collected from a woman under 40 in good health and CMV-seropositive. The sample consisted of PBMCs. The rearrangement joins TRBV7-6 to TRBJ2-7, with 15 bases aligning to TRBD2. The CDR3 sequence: CASSRGLAGGRSSEQYF. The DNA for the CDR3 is TGTGCCAGCAGCCGGGGACTAGCGGGAGGACGAAGCTCCGAGCAGTACTTC.